The next 16 T cell receptor beta chains were all read from a single sample in a study of early T cells in non-severe SARS-CoV-2 infection. TCRdb re-derived calls from the 5' RACE reads in MiXCR, one entry per CDR3 protein. The profile shows roughly 51,000 distinct CDR3 sequences, about 7.7% of them singletons. The material sequenced was whole blood, taken at baseline. These receptors came from an adult who was a healthcare worker with PCR-confirmed SARS-CoV-2 infection or an uninfected control (not recorded which).

The J gene is TRBJ1-1, the V gene TRBV20-1; D gene ambiguous. The V gene lost 3 bases and the J gene lost 5 bases, with 16 bases spanning the gap. The CDR3 spans 14 residues. CDR1 is DFQATT, CDR2 SNEGSKA, per germline (reference sequence). CDR3 residues: CSARNFRTITEAFF. The CDR3 DNA sequence: TGCAGTGCTAGGAATTTTCGGACCATAACTGAAGCTTTCTTT.

This rearrangement joins TRBV7-2 to TRBJ2-5, with D maybe TRBD1 (5 bases). The CDR3 totals 13 residues. The germline V gene has CDR1 SGHTA and CDR2 FQGNSA. V lost 2 bases and J lost 3, with 7 bases in between. The CDR3, as DNA: TGTGCCAGCAGCTTACAGGGAAAAGAGACCCAGTACTTC. Translation: CASSLQGKETQYF. Full variable domain (missing parts from reference TRBV7-2 and TRBJ2-5): GAGVSQSPSNKVTEKGKDVELRCDPISGHTALYWYRQSLGQGLEFLIYFQGNSAPDKSGLPSDRFSAERTGGSVSTLTIQRTQQEDSAVYLCASSLQGKETQYFGPGTRLLVL.

This clonotype showed up many times. The chain employs TRBV16 and TRBJ1-2; TRBD1 agrees at 7 bases. This CDR3 spans 17 amino acids. V lost 0 bases to trimming and J lost 4 bases; unmatched junction nucleotides: 11. Germline V gene data show CDR1 as KGHSY and CDR2 as FQNENV. CDR3 region: CASSQSDRFFEGYGYTF. The DNA of the CDR3 is TGTGCCAGCAGCCAATCGGACAGGTTTTTTGAAGGCTATGGCTACACCTTC. The whole variable domain, remainder taken from reference TRBV16 and TRBJ1-2, is GEEVAQTPKHLVRGEGQKAKLYCAPIKGHSYVFWYQQVLKNEFKFLISFQNENVFDETGMPKERFSAKCLPNSPCSLEIQATKLEDSAVYFCASSQSDRFFEGYGYTFGSGTRLTVV.

This clonotype was observed a handful of times. V and J are TRBV24-1 and TRBJ2-1; D unresolved. The germline CDR1 and CDR2 sequences are KGHDR and SFDVKD. The V end lost 0 bases, the J end lost 5 bases, and 13 bases lay between the germline ends. The CDR3 has 16 residues. The CDR3 DNA sequence: TGTGCCACCAGTGATTTGGGCAGCAAGGGCAACAATGAGCAGTTCTTC. It translates to CATSDLGSKGNNEQFF.

This clonotype has ten or more counts. The chain is built from TRBV19 and TRBJ2-1; 10 bases are a match to TRBD2. Trimming at V came to 1 base and at J to 8 bases, leaving 17 bases not matched to a gene. Germline V lookup: CDR1 LNHDA, CDR2 SQIVND (reference sequence). The length of the CDR3 is 19 residues. The CDR3 here is CASSIGGSGRAGNWDEQFF. For the CDR3, the DNA is TGTGCCAGTAGTATAGGGGGGAGCGGGAGGGCCGGTAATTGGGATGAGCAGTTCTTC.

J is TRBJ2-1 and V is TRBV11-2; TRBD2 agrees at 10 bases. The J segment lost 1 base and the V segment lost 5 bases, leaving 17 bases of the junction unmatched. The CDR3 covers 20 residues. Germline lookup yields CDR1 SGHAT and CDR2 FQNNGV. CDR3 nucleotides: TGTGCCAGCAGCGATATCTCTAGCGGGAGAGGCGGATTTTCCTACAATGAGCAGTTCTTC. Translating it yields CASSDISSGRGGFSYNEQFF.

This clonotype was detected ten times or more. This sequence joins TRBV2 and TRBJ2-5; D is undetermined. Deletions cut 4 bases from V and 2 bases from J, with 11 bases between. The germline V gene has CDR1 SNHLY and CDR2 FYNNEI. The CDR3 consists of 14 residues. CDR3 sequence reads: CASSVYDPQETQYF. The DNA for the CDR3 is TGTGCCAGCAGTGTGTATGACCCGCAAGAGACCCAGTACTTC.

By sample share, this clonotype is medium-sized. The V gene is TRBV29-1, the J gene TRBJ2-1, with TRBD2 matching over 12 bases. V trimming: 2 bases; J trimming: 8 bases; junction bases outside the gene matches: 7. The CDR3 is 15 residues long. Germline V gives CDR1 SQVTM, CDR2 ANQGSEA. The CDR3 spells CSVEMTSGSSDEQFF. The CDR3 bases are TGCAGCGTTGAAATGACTAGCGGGAGTTCTGATGAGCAGTTCTTC.

This clonotype was seen at least ten times. The chain employs TRBV28 and TRBJ2-2, with D possibly being TRBD2 (6 bases). Germline V CDR1 and CDR2: MDHEN, SYDVKM. This CDR3 is built from 17 residues. The V gene lost 3 bases and the J gene lost 5 bases, with 19 bases spanning the gap. The chain's CDR3 is CASSFGRWGERTGELFF. CDR3 DNA: TGTGCCAGCAGTTTCGGGCGATGGGGGGAGAGAACCGGGGAGCTGTTTTTT.

This clonotype showed up just a few times. The chain uses TRBV7-9 and TRBJ2-1; TRBD1 matches at 10 bases. Germline values: CDR1 SEHNR, CDR2 FQNEAQ (reference sequence). The V and J ends lost 2 bases and 7 bases, in that order; junction bases with no gene match: 2. The length of the CDR3 is 14 residues. This CDR3 reads CASSLRGQGNEQFF. CDR3 nucleotide sequence: TGTGCCAGCAGCTTAAGGGGACAGGGGAATGAGCAGTTCTTC.

Many counts were recorded for this clonotype. The chain employs TRBV10-3 and TRBJ2-7; TRBD1 might be the D (5 bases). Germline values: CDR1 ENHRY, CDR2 SYGVKD. This CDR3 has 13 amino acids. Trimming removed 10 bases at V and 2 bases at J, with 15 bases between. CDR3 sequence reads: CASRTLNTYEQYF. In nucleotides, the CDR3 is TGTGCCAGTAGGACACTCAACACCTACGAGCAGTACTTC.

This clonotype appeared many times. The gene calls are TRBV28 and TRBJ2-2; weak D call: TRBD1 (5 bases). CDR1 is MDHEN and CDR2 is SYDVKM in the germline V gene. The CDR3 spans 13 residues. V lost 6 bases, J lost 4 bases, and 9 bases lay in between. Here the CDR3 reads CASRLTATGELFF. The CDR3 DNA reads TGTGCCAGCAGGCTGACAGCCACCGGGGAGCTGTTTTTT.

V is TRBV7-2 and J is TRBJ2-3; TRBD2 agrees at 10 bases. CDR1 and CDR2 (germline): SGHTA, FQGNSA. This CDR3 region has 15 residues. V dropped 5 bases and J dropped 4; count of bases not matched to a gene: 6. The CDR3 bases are TGTGCCAGCAGCCCAGCAGCGGGAGGGGCAGATACGCAGTATTTT. Translated: CASSPAAGGADTQYF.

The chain combines TRBV3-1 with TRBJ1-1, with D unresolved. The germline CDR1 and CDR2 sequences are LGHDT and YNNKEL (reference sequence). Trimming pared 1 base from V and 3 bases from J, leaving 3 bases between. The CDR3 is 12 amino acids. This chain's CDR3 is CASSQADTEAFF. For the CDR3, the DNA is TGTGCCAGCAGCCAAGCAGACACTGAAGCTTTCTTT.

This clonotype appeared a few times. This CDR3 is CASSLRGLAVFF. The CDR3 DNA reads as TGTGCCAGCAGCCTACGAGGACTAGCGGTGTTCTTC. The J gene is TRBJ2-1, the V gene TRBV14; TRBD2 aligns across 10 bases. The CDR3 sequence is 12 residues long. Losses at the gene ends were 4 bases for V and 15 bases for J; bases not matched to a gene: 6. Germline V gives CDR1 SGHDN, CDR2 FVKESK.

The chain is built from TRBV29-1 and TRBJ2-5; possibly TRBD1 for D (6 bases). The CDR3 length is 14 residues. CDR1 is SQVTM, CDR2 ANQGSEA, per germline. Trimming removed 3 bases from V and 0 bases from J, with 11 bases in between. The CDR3 here is CSVDQGLYQETQYF. The CDR3 nucleotides are TGCAGCGTTGACCAGGGGTTGTACCAAGAGACCCAGTACTTC.